What follows are 22 T cell receptor beta chains derived from one specimen sequenced in a study of CD8 T cells in Susac syndrome. An input of roughly 0.5 to 1 ug of RNA was subjected to reverse transcription using random hexamers. MiXCR was run by TCRdb on the immunoSEQ multiplex PCR reads, yielding one entry per CDR3 protein. The table shows about 190,000 distinct CDR3 sequences, with over 85% occurring only once. Source material: CD4+ T cells from PBMCs. The receptors were gathered from a human donor in good health.

The chain carries TRBV5-4 and TRBJ1-2; D is possibly TRBD1 (6 bases). CDR1 and CDR2 from the germline V gene are SGHNT and YYREEE (reference sequence). This CDR3 has 14 amino acids. V lost 1 base, J lost 8 bases, and 15 bases lay in between. The CDR3: CASSLRRGRDGYTF. The CDR3 DNA reads TGTGCCAGCAGCTTGCGGAGGGGGAGGGACGGCTACACCTTC.

The chain uses TRBV9 and TRBJ2-2; D possibly corresponds to TRBD1 (5 bases). The germline gives CDR1 SGDLS, CDR2 YYNGEE. This CDR3 is built from 13 residues. With 5 bases removed from V and 1 base from J, the gap between germline ends came to 6 bases. CDR3 sequence reads: CASSTGNTGELFF. In DNA, the CDR3 is TGTGCCAGCAGTACAGGGAACACCGGGGAGCTGTTTTTT.

The gene calls are TRBV20-1 and TRBJ2-5; D is tentatively TRBD1 or TRBD2 (5 bases each). The CDR3 sequence is 15 residues long. CDR1 and CDR2 (germline): DFQATT, SNEGSKA (reference sequence). V lost 3 bases, J lost 2 bases, and 16 bases lay in between. The CDR3 loop reads CSARLPRGPQETQYF. The CDR3 DNA reads TGCAGTGCTAGGTTACCTAGGGGACCACAAGAGACCCAGTACTTC.

This chain connects TRBV27 to TRBJ2-1; D might be TRBD1 or TRBD2, each matching 5 bases. There are 17 residues in the CDR3. Per the germline V gene, CDR1 is MNHEY and CDR2 is SMNVEV (reference sequence). V was trimmed by 7 bases and J by 5 bases, leaving 24 bases between them. The CDR3 loop reads CASTLLGVDPTNNEQFF. DNA for the CDR3: TGTGCCAGCACCTTATTGGGGGTTGACCCTACCAACAATGAGCAGTTCTTC.

The J gene is TRBJ1-2, the V gene TRBV29-1; tentative D call: TRBD1 (5 bases). The CDR3 runs to 12 residues. With 0 bases removed from V and 8 bases from J, the gap between germline ends came to 10 bases. Germline CDR1 reads SQVTM; CDR2 reads ANQGSEA. The CDR3 DNA follows: TGCAGCGTTGAAGAGGGGGGAAACGGCTACACCTTC. Protein product: CSVEEGGNGYTF.

The genes are TRBV6-2 or TRBV6-3 and TRBJ2-2; 13 positions match TRBD2. Germline values: CDR1 MNHEY, CDR2 SVGEGT. The J segment lost 5 bases and the V segment lost 6 bases, leaving 3 bases of the junction unmatched. This CDR3 is built from 15 residues. CDR3 DNA sequence: TGTGCCAGCAGAGCGGGACTAGCGGGGACCGGGGAGCTGTTTTTT. Its translation is CASRAGLAGTGELFF.

The chain joins TRBV7-9 to TRBJ2-7; maybe TRBD1 (6 bases). The CDR3 is made up of 12 amino acids. Germline loops: CDR1 SEHNR, CDR2 FQNEAQ (reference sequence). The V gene lost 5 bases and the J gene lost 9 bases, with 14 bases spanning the gap. Here the CDR3 DNA reads TGTGCCAGCAGCCTGGGACACTCCTCGCAGTACGTC. Protein: CASSLGHSSQYV.

This rearrangement joins TRBV20-1 to TRBJ1-5; TRBD1 might be the D (6 bases). This CDR3 has 13 amino acids. The germline CDR1 and CDR2 sequences are DFQATT and SNEGSKA (reference sequence). V lost 5 bases, J lost 3 bases, and 11 bases lay in between. The CDR3 region has the DNA TGCAGTGCTGGCCGGACAGCCAATCAGCCCCAGCATTTT. Amino acid sequence: CSAGRTANQPQHF.

This rearrangement joins TRBV20-1 to TRBJ2-5, with TRBD2 identical over 9 bases. This CDR3 is built from 13 residues. V dropped 8 bases and J dropped 2; count of bases not matched to a gene: 6. From germline, CDR1 is DFQATT and CDR2 SNEGSKA (reference sequence). The CDR3 region has the DNA TGCAGTCCTTTTCTAGCGGGACAAGAGACCCAGTACTTC. The encoded protein is CSPFLAGQETQYF.

This chain joins TRBV5-1 and TRBJ2-3; D perhaps matches TRBD1 (5 bases). CDR3 size: 16 residues. Germline CDR1 SGHRS, CDR2 YFSETQ. V was pared by 0 bases and J by 3 bases, with 14 bases between. CDR3 in amino acids: CASSLGQGGVTDTQYF. Written as DNA, the CDR3 is TGCGCCAGCAGCTTGGGGCAGGGTGGGGTAACAGATACGCAGTATTTT.

The chain combines TRBV7-2 with TRBJ2-7, with D perhaps given as TRBD1 or TRBD2 (5 bases each). There are 16 residues in the CDR3. V lost 6 bases to trimming and J lost 0 bases, with 18 bases between them. Germline V CDR1 and CDR2: SGHTA, FQGNSA. The CDR3 region is CASRKNPGRSSYEQYF. CDR3 in DNA: TGTGCCAGCAGGAAAAACCCGGGACGGAGCTCCTACGAGCAGTACTTC.

The CDR3 sequence is CSVVRQGNTGELFF. DNA for the CDR3: TGCAGCGTTGTACGACAGGGGAACACCGGGGAGCTGTTTTTT. The gene calls are TRBV29-1 and TRBJ2-2, with TRBD1 matching 7 bases. Looked up from germline, CDR1 is SQVTM and CDR2 is ANQGSEA. V trimming: 4 bases; J trimming: 1 base; junction bases outside the gene matches: 3. This CDR3 region has 14 residues.

The CDR3 sequence is CASARGREDEQFF. Written as DNA, the CDR3 is TGTGCTAGCGCGCGGGGGCGGGAGGATGAGCAGTTCTTC. V usage is TRBV7-7 and J usage is TRBJ2-1; 8 bases match TRBD2. From germline, CDR1 is SSHAT and CDR2 FNYEAQ (reference sequence). The CDR3 runs 13 residues. Together with reference TRBV7-7 and TRBJ2-1, the CDR3 gives the full variable domain: GAGVSQSPRYKVTKRGQDVTLRCDPISSHATLYWYQQALGQGPEFLTYFNYEAQPDKSGLPSDRFSAERPEGSISTLTIQRTEQRDSAMYRCASARGREDEQFFGPGTRLTVL.

This rearrangement joins TRBV6-5 to TRBJ1-5; a possible D gene is TRBD1 (5 bases). V lost 10 bases and J lost 1, with 17 bases in between. Germline CDR1 and CDR2: MNHEY and SVGAGI. The CDR3 is 15 amino acids. The CDR3 nucleotides are TGTGCCACCGCCGTTAGGGGAGAAAGCAATCAGCCCCAGCATTTT. Translating it yields CATAVRGESNQPQHF.

V is TRBV20-1 and J is TRBJ2-1; D gene unclear. V was cut by 1 base and J by 7 bases, with 5 bases left in between. Germline-derived CDR1 and CDR2 are DFQATT and SNEGSKA (reference sequence). CDR3 length equals 11 residues. DNA of the CDR3: TGCAGTGCTAGAGTTATGAATGAGCAGTTCTTC. This codes for CSARVMNEQFF.

This clonotype has a single count. The chain employs TRBV20-1 and TRBJ1-2, with D uncertain. The CDR3 sequence is 13 residues long. The germline CDR1 and CDR2 sequences are DFQATT and SNEGSKA (reference sequence). The germline V and J ends were trimmed by 0 bases and 3 bases, with 8 bases remaining between them. CDR3 in DNA: TGCAGTGCTAGAGAAGGAGGAGACTATGGCTACACCTTC. Translating it yields CSAREGGDYGYTF.

The gene calls are TRBV29-1 and TRBJ1-5; maybe TRBD1 (6 bases). Germline V gene sequence: CDR1 SQVTM, CDR2 ANQGSEA. Trimming removed 6 bases from V and 6 bases from J, with 18 bases in between. The CDR3 loop spans 14 amino acids. CDR3 in DNA: TGCAGCGTCGCGGCCGGGGGAGGGGGTCAGCCCCAGCATTTT. Translation: CSVAAGGGGQPQHF.

The chain links TRBV27 to TRBJ2-7, with D perhaps matching TRBD2 (5 bases). The V end was cut by 3 bases, the J end by 5 bases, with 11 bases between. CDR1 MNHEY and CDR2 SMNVEV come from the germline V gene (reference sequence). The CDR3 extends over 13 amino acids. The CDR3 DNA reads as TGTGCCAGCAGTTTCAGGACCGGGGACGAGCAGTACGTC. Its translation is CASSFRTGDEQYV.

This chain joins TRBV5-1 and TRBJ2-1, with D possibly being TRBD2 (6 bases). Trimming shortened V by 0 bases and J by 1 base, and 17 bases separated the two germline ends. From germline, CDR1 is SGHRS and CDR2 YFSETQ. The CDR3 contains 18 residues. DNA for the CDR3: TGCGCCAGCAGCTTGGGGGAGGAGGGGCTACTTTCCTACAATGAGCAGTTCTTC. Translated: CASSLGEEGLLSYNEQFF.

The gene calls are TRBV29-1 and TRBJ1-2, with a weak D call TRBD1 (6 bases). The V gene's germline CDR1 is SQVTM and CDR2 ANQGSEA. Trimming left V 4 bases short and J 11 bases short, with 20 bases between. CDR3 length equals 13 residues. The CDR3 spells CSVGQALFSGYTF. The CDR3 coding sequence is TGCAGCGTTGGACAGGCGCTTTTCTCGGGGTACACCTTC.

As DNA, the CDR3 is TGTGCCAGCAGTTTGGGACTAGCGGGGCAAGAGACCCAGTACTTC. Translating it yields CASSLGLAGQETQYF. The chain links TRBV12-3 or TRBV12-4 to TRBJ2-5; TRBD2 matches 13 bases. This CDR3 contains 15 residues. V lost 3 bases and J lost 2; bases outside the gene matches: 0.

The V call is TRBV19, the J call TRBJ1-2, with 8 bases that match TRBD1. The CDR3 sequence is 17 residues long. J gave up 4 bases and V 0 bases, and 10 bases lay outside the gene matches. CDR1 LNHDA and CDR2 SQIVND come from the germline V gene (reference sequence). CDR3 sequence: CASSIDRGRGLTYGYTF. The DNA of the CDR3 is TGTGCCAGTAGTATAGATCGAGGCAGGGGGCTTACCTATGGCTACACCTTC.